This passage covers 29 T cell receptor beta chains from one sample sequenced in a study of cytomegalovirus exposure and HLA in healthy donors. With 60 Vbeta and 13 Jbeta primers, the PCR was carried out. Data came from immunoSEQ multiplex PCR; TCRdb stores just in-frame clones and leaves some out. The data show a few hundred thousand clones, roughly 80% seen once. The sample consisted of PBMCs. The receptor source for this set is a man aged 25-45 years in good health and CMV-seronegative.

This sequence joins TRBV25-1 and TRBJ1-3, with 9 bases that match TRBD1. This CDR3 is built from 16 residues. Germline loops: CDR1 MGHDK, CDR2 SYGVNS. J gave up 3 bases and V 2 bases, and 5 bases lay outside the gene matches. The CDR3 spells CASSEPTGGLGNTIYF. CDR3 nucleotide sequence: TGTGCCAGCAGTGAACCGACAGGGGGTCTTGGAAACACCATATATTTT. Looking up the rest from reference TRBV25-1 and TRBJ1-3 gives the full variable domain: EADIYQTPRYLVIGTGKKITLECSQTMGHDKMYWYQQDPGMELHLIHYSYGVNSTEKGDLSSESTVSRIRTEHFPLTLESARPSHTSQYLCASSEPTGGLGNTIYFGEGSWLTVV.

This sequence joins TRBV28 and TRBJ1-5, with D tentatively TRBD1 (5 bases). The CDR3 is made up of 16 amino acids. V was cut by 6 bases and J by 2 bases, with 17 bases left in between. Germline V gene data show CDR1 as MDHEN and CDR2 as SYDVKM. The CDR3 nucleotides read TGTGCCAGCAGCCCTCTTAGGGGCGGTGGCAATCAGCCCCAGCATTTT. This gives the protein CASSPLRGGGNQPQHF.

The chain is built from TRBV5-1 and TRBJ1-2; 9 bases are a match to TRBD1. Trimming at V came to 5 bases and at J to 6 bases, leaving 11 bases not matched to a gene. This CDR3 region has 15 residues. Germline V gives CDR1 SGHRS, CDR2 YFSETQ. The DNA of the CDR3 is TGCGCCAGCAGGCCTGCTGGGACAGGGAGAGATGGCTACACCTTC. Translating gives CASRPAGTGRDGYTF.

The J gene is TRBJ1-2, the V gene TRBV7-2, with 7 positions matching TRBD1. The V and J ends lost 4 bases and 4 bases, in that order; junction bases with no gene match: 6. This CDR3 is 14 amino acids long. Germline V gene data show CDR1 as SGHTA and CDR2 as FQGNSA. DNA for the CDR3: TGTGCCAGCAGCTCACAGAGGGACAGCTATGGCTACACCTTC. Its protein is CASSSQRDSYGYTF. Variable domain in full (rest from reference TRBV7-2 and TRBJ1-2): GAGVSQSPSNKVTEKGKDVELRCDPISGHTALYWYRQSLGQGLEFLIYFQGNSAPDKSGLPSDRFSAERTGGSVSTLTIQRTQQEDSAVYLCASSSQRDSYGYTFGSGTRLTVV.

The V gene is TRBV11-1, the J gene TRBJ2-3; D is undetermined. V lost 3 bases and J lost 1, with 5 bases in between. The germline gives CDR1 SGHAT, CDR2 FQDESV (reference sequence). There are 13 residues in the CDR3. The CDR3, as DNA: TGTGCCAGCAGCTTTGGAGGCACAGATACGCAGTATTTT. It specifies CASSFGGTDTQYF.

This chain connects TRBV4-3 to TRBJ2-7; 11 bases map to TRBD2. CDR1 is LGHNA, CDR2 YSLEER, per germline. This CDR3 has 14 amino acids. V was clipped by 4 bases and J by 2 bases; unmatched bases: 1. CDR3: CASSPGLAAYEQYF. The CDR3 DNA sequence: TGCGCCAGCAGCCCGGGACTAGCGGCCTACGAGCAGTACTTC.

The gene calls are TRBV5-6 and TRBJ2-1, with 10 bases lining up with TRBD2. After removal of 10 bases from V and 6 bases from J, the junction contained 10 bases not matched to a gene. Germline V gene data show CDR1 as SGHDT and CDR2 as YYEEEE. The CDR3 has 14 residues. CDR3 sequence: CASHFSGGANEQFF. The CDR3 DNA is TGTGCCTCCCACTTCAGCGGGGGGGCCAATGAGCAGTTCTTC.

This chain uses TRBV2 with TRBJ2-7; D remains unclear. Germline V gene lookup returns CDR1 SNHLY and CDR2 FYNNEI. The CDR3 consists of 13 residues. V shed 4 bases and J shed 3 bases, with 10 bases lying between them. Here the CDR3 DNA reads TGTGCCAGCAGTGTTGGTAGCTACTACGAGCAGTACTTC. Protein product: CASSVGSYYEQYF.

The chain couples TRBV6-5 to TRBJ2-5; 8 bases match TRBD1. The CDR3 length is 15 residues. The germline gives CDR1 MNHEY, CDR2 SVGAGI. With 6 bases clipped from V and 2 bases from J, the junction kept 8 bases outside the gene matches. CDR3 nucleotide sequence: TGTGCCAGCAGACGACCCACAGGGGGGCAAGAGACCCAGTACTTC. Translating it yields CASRRPTGGQETQYF.

The chain joins TRBV9 to TRBJ2-5; 13 positions match TRBD2. The CDR3 is made up of 17 amino acids. In germline, CDR1 is SGDLS, CDR2 YYNGEE. With 3 bases clipped from V and 5 bases from J, the junction kept 10 bases outside the gene matches. The CDR3 bases are TGTGCCAGCAGCGGAGGACTAGCGGGGGCACCCGCGGAGACCCAGTACTTC. Amino acid sequence: CASSGGLAGAPAETQYF.

About this clone itself: The junction and the germline gene differ at one end; a read error may be behind it. This chain uses TRBV7-8 with TRBJ1-3; tentatively, D is TRBD1 (6 bases). The CDR3 spans 15 residues. In germline, CDR1 is SGHVS, CDR2 FQNEAQ. The CDR3 protein is CASSLGAGAGNTIYF. The CDR3 DNA follows: TGTGCCAGCAGCTTAGGGGCAGGGGCTGGGAACACCATATATTTT.

The chain has TRBV6-4 and TRBJ2-1, with D hard to call. CDR3 size: 14 residues. Germline V CDR1 and CDR2: MRHNA, SNTAGT. V was trimmed by 0 bases and J by 4 bases, leaving 7 bases between them. The CDR3 protein is CASSDSPGYNEQFF. The CDR3 DNA is TGTGCCAGCAGTGACTCACCCGGGTACAATGAGCAGTTCTTC.

The rearrangement joins TRBV11-2 to TRBJ2-5; D might be TRBD1 (6 bases). Germline V gives CDR1 SGHAT, CDR2 FQNNGV. The CDR3 totals 16 residues. V lost 1 base to trimming and J lost 4 bases, with 16 bases between them. In DNA form, the CDR3 reads TGTGCCAGCAGCTTAGGATCGGCAGGGGCGGGAGAGACCCAGTACTTC. Its protein is CASSLGSAGAGETQYF.

The chain employs TRBV5-1 and TRBJ1-3; no definite D call. The V end lost 0 bases, the J end lost 0 bases, and 7 bases lay between the germline ends. The CDR3 extends over 15 amino acids. CDR1 is SGHRS, CDR2 YFSETQ, per germline. In DNA, the CDR3 is TGCGCCAGCAGCTTGGGGTCTAGCTCTGGAAACACCATATATTTT. Its translation: CASSLGSSSGNTIYF.

DNA of the CDR3: TGTGCCAGCAGCCGAACAGGGGCCACAGATACGCAGTATTTT. Translation: CASSRTGATDTQYF. This rearrangement joins TRBV7-2 to TRBJ2-3, with 7 bases fitting TRBD1. The V gene's germline CDR1 is SGHTA and CDR2 FQGNSA. This CDR3 is built from 14 residues. Trimming removed 5 bases from V and 2 bases from J; junction bases left unmatched: 4. The whole variable domain, filled in from reference TRBV7-2 and TRBJ2-3, reads GAGVSQSPSNKVTEKGKDVELRCDPISGHTALYWYRQSLGQGLEFLIYFQGNSAPDKSGLPSDRFSAERTGGSVSTLTIQRTQQEDSAVYLCASSRTGATDTQYFGPGTRLTVL.

This clone was recorded once. The chain combines TRBV7-9 with TRBJ1-4; TRBD1 aligns across 10 bases. V shed 8 bases and J 1 base; nucleotides not matched to a gene: 1. CDR3 size: 14 residues. Germline V gene lookup returns CDR1 SEHNR and CDR2 FQNEAQ (reference sequence). DNA for the CDR3: TGTGCCAGCGGGACAGGGGTAACTAATGAAAAACTGTTTTTT. It codes for CASGTGVTNEKLFF.

This clone was picked up a small number of times. The junction shows a germline mismatch at one end, possibly a read error. The chain combines TRBV5-1 with TRBJ2-7; 9 bases align to TRBD1. The CDR3 sequence is 15 residues long. The V gene's germline CDR1 is SGHRS and CDR2 YFSETQ. CDR3 in DNA: TGCGCCAGCAGCCTGGGCGGCGTAGAGGACAGGGGAAGCGAATTC. Translating it yields CASSLGGVEDRGSEF.

This clone was counted once. J is TRBJ2-3 and V is TRBV9; 7 positions match TRBD2. The V segment lost 5 bases and the J segment 0 bases; nucleotides outside the gene matches: 3. This CDR3 contains 14 residues. Per germline, CDR1 SGDLS and CDR2 YYNGEE. The CDR3, as DNA: TGTGCCAGCAGTCTTAGCGGGAGCACAGATACGCAGTATTTT. This gives the protein CASSLSGSTDTQYF.

The rearrangement uses TRBV15 and TRBJ2-2, with D maybe TRBD2 (5 bases). This CDR3 region has 14 residues. V lost 5 bases, J lost 7 bases, and 14 bases lay in between. Germline V lookup: CDR1 LNHNV, CDR2 YYDKDF (reference sequence). The chain's CDR3 is CATSRTGKGGELFF. The DNA of the CDR3 is TGTGCCACCAGCCGAACGGGGAAAGGCGGGGAGCTGTTTTTT.

The J gene is TRBJ2-1, the V gene TRBV7-3; 15 bases fit TRBD2. The CDR3 is made up of 17 amino acids. The J segment lost 6 bases and the V segment lost 2 bases, leaving 5 bases of the junction unmatched. Germline lookup yields CDR1 SGHTA and CDR2 FQGTGA. The CDR3 bases are TGTGCCAGCAGCTTATGGACTAGCGGGGGGGCCTTCAATGAGCAGTTCTTC. Translating gives CASSLWTSGGAFNEQFF.

This clone showed up just once. The J gene is TRBJ2-4, the V gene TRBV28, with 8 bases lining up with TRBD2. The CDR3 covers 15 residues. Trimming at V came to 4 bases and at J to 6 bases, leaving 8 bases not matched to a gene. Germline loops: CDR1 MDHEN, CDR2 SYDVKM. DNA for the CDR3: TGTGCCAGCAGTTCGTTAGCGGGGACGATAAACATTCAGTACTTC. Its translation is CASSSLAGTINIQYF.

The chain combines TRBV13 with TRBJ2-5, with TRBD1 matching over 9 bases. The J call may be in error: the DNA end matches TRBJ2-7 better. Germline V gene sequence: CDR1 PRHDT, CDR2 FYEKMQ (reference sequence). This CDR3 spans 15 amino acids. The CDR3 DNA follows: TGTGCCAGCAGCTCTAGAGGGACAGGGAAGTACGAGCAGTACTTC. Translated: CASSSRGTGKYEQYF.

V is TRBV5-1 and J is TRBJ2-7; D is uncertain. V lost 0 bases and J 2 bases, leaving 9 bases between the germline ends. The CDR3 is 14 residues long. Germline lookup yields CDR1 SGHRS and CDR2 YFSETQ. The CDR3 bases are TGCGCCAGCAGCTTGGGCCAGGTCCCCTACGAGCAGTACTTC. This codes for CASSLGQVPYEQYF.

The V and J genes are TRBV7-2 and TRBJ1-2, with D unclear. Per germline, CDR1 SGHTA and CDR2 FQGNSA. The CDR3 runs to 14 residues. The V end was cut by 3 bases, the J end by 0 bases, with 8 bases between. Here the CDR3 reads CASSFRESNYGYTF. For the CDR3, the DNA is TGTGCCAGCAGCTTCCGGGAGTCTAACTATGGCTACACCTTC.

The V gene is TRBV28, the J gene TRBJ2-3; TRBD1 might be the D (6 bases). Looked up from germline, CDR1 is MDHEN and CDR2 is SYDVKM. This CDR3 spans 14 amino acids. The V end lost 0 bases, the J end lost 5 bases, and 9 bases lay between the germline ends. This CDR3 is CASSLWGAQDTQYF. The DNA of the CDR3 is TGTGCCAGCAGTTTATGGGGGGCGCAAGATACGCAGTATTTT.

The V and J genes are TRBV7-9 and TRBJ2-7; a possible D gene is TRBD1 (6 bases). V lost 5 bases to trimming and J lost 5 bases, with 16 bases between them. The CDR3 loop spans 14 amino acids. CDR1 is SEHNR, CDR2 FQNEAQ, per germline (reference sequence). As DNA, the CDR3 is TGTGCCAGCAGCGTAGGACAGTACGACGACGAGCAGTACTTC. Amino acid sequence: CASSVGQYDDEQYF.

The rearrangement links TRBV28 to TRBJ2-7; TRBD1 might be the D (6 bases). The CDR3 runs 12 residues. V was pared by 5 bases and J by 4 bases, with 9 bases between. Germline V gene data show CDR1 as MDHEN and CDR2 as SYDVKM. The CDR3: CASSEQGYEQYF. The DNA for the CDR3 is TGTGCCAGCAGTGAACAGGGTTACGAGCAGTACTTC.

This sequence joins TRBV6-5 and TRBJ2-7, with 10 bases lining up with TRBD1. The CDR3 sequence is 16 residues long. V was pared by 2 bases and J by 4 bases, with 8 bases of the junction left unmatched. Germline lookup yields CDR1 MNHEY and CDR2 SVGAGI. CDR3 bases: TGTGCCAGCAGTTACCCGGGACAGGGGAATAAGTACGAGCAGTACTTC. This gives the protein CASSYPGQGNKYEQYF.

This chain links TRBV27 with TRBJ2-1; D remains unclear. The germline V and J ends were trimmed by 4 bases and 7 bases, with 5 bases remaining between them. In germline, CDR1 is MNHEY, CDR2 SMNVEV (reference sequence). The CDR3 spans 11 residues. The CDR3 reads CASSYGNEQFF. Written as DNA, the CDR3 is TGTGCCAGCAGTTACGGGAATGAGCAGTTCTTC.